One sample yielded the 18 T cell receptor beta chains listed below, sequenced in a study of blood T cells in healthy people across ages. Using a J-beta primer mix together with a sample-barcoded 5' primer, a second PCR was run for roughly 6 to 11 cycles. TCRdb recomputed calls from the 5' RACE reads with MiXCR, one row per CDR3 protein. The table has some 1.8 million distinct CDR3 sequences, roughly two fifths seen once. Sequencing was carried out using blood. The receptors come from a human donor in good health.

This chain connects TRBV10-3 to TRBJ2-2; D not resolved. Between the trimmed V and J ends, which lost 6 bases and 0 bases, there was a span of 8 bases. CDR1 is ENHRY, CDR2 SYGVKD, per germline. This CDR3 has 14 amino acids. The CDR3 DNA follows: TGTGCCATCAGCGACAAATCGAACACCGGGGAGCTGTTTTTT. Amino acids: CAISDKSNTGELFF.

This clonotype came up a few times. V is TRBV20-1 and J is TRBJ2-1; D might be TRBD1 or TRBD2, each matching 5 bases. V lost 7 bases to trimming and J lost 15 bases, with 19 bases between them. CDR1 and CDR2 (germline): DFQATT, SNEGSKA (reference sequence). The CDR3 length is 11 residues. The chain's CDR3 is CSGSDNTGRFF. The CDR3 DNA sequence: TGCAGTGGTAGTGACAACACGGGGCGGTTCTTC.

This clonotype was recorded a few times. The chain has TRBV6-5 and TRBJ1-1; D call uncertain. CDR1 is MNHEY, CDR2 SVGAGI, per germline. Trimming took off 6 bases at V and 4 bases at J, with 9 bases between the two ends. This CDR3 has 12 amino acids. CDR3 residues: CASRPSGTEAFF. CDR3 nucleotide sequence: TGTGCCAGCAGACCCTCGGGCACTGAAGCTTTCTTT.

V and J are TRBV20-1 and TRBJ1-1; a possible D gene is TRBD1 (5 bases). Germline V gene lookup returns CDR1 DFQATT and CDR2 SNEGSKA (reference sequence). This CDR3 is 12 amino acids long. The germline V and J ends were trimmed by 4 bases and 4 bases, with 10 bases remaining between them. Here the CDR3 reads CSAKQTATEAFF. DNA for the CDR3: TGCAGTGCTAAGCAGACAGCCACTGAAGCTTTCTTT.

This sequence joins TRBV3-1 and TRBJ1-2; no clear D gene. This CDR3 is 15 amino acids long. The V end lost 4 bases, the J end lost 2 bases, and 14 bases lay between the germline ends. Germline CDR1 is LGHDT and CDR2 is YNNKEL (reference sequence). CDR3 sequence reads: CASSRRLGQNYGYTF. CDR3 bases: TGTGCCAGCAGCCGAAGGCTTGGGCAGAACTATGGCTACACCTTC.

The chain combines TRBV12-3 or TRBV12-4 with TRBJ2-1, with unresolved D. V was pared by 7 bases and J by 0 bases, with 10 bases between. The CDR3 is made up of 14 amino acids. The CDR3: CASTLSSSYNEQFF. The CDR3, as DNA: TGTGCCAGCACCTTGTCGAGCTCCTACAATGAGCAGTTCTTC.

With regard to this clonotype: Germline is not matched at one junction end, which may reflect a read error. The rearrangement links TRBV10-3 to TRBJ2-7; D call uncertain. The CDR3 loop spans 14 amino acids. Germline V gives CDR1 ENHRY, CDR2 SYGVKD. In DNA, the CDR3 is TGTGCCGTCAGTGGTTTTGACACCTCCTACGAGCAGTACTTC. Amino acid sequence: CAVSGFDTSYEQYF.

The V gene is TRBV7-9, the J gene TRBJ1-4; D ambiguous. The CDR3 extends over 12 amino acids. Germline CDR1 and CDR2: SEHNR and FQNEAQ (reference sequence). Trimming pared 7 bases from V and 7 bases from J, leaving 10 bases between. The DNA of the CDR3 is TGTGCCAGCATGACATCGGGTGAAAAACTGTTTTTT. It is translated as CASMTSGEKLFF.

The chain carries TRBV20-1 and TRBJ1-5; 8 nucleotides match TRBD1. Per germline, CDR1 DFQATT and CDR2 SNEGSKA (reference sequence). The ends lost 4 bases at V and 0 bases at J; junction bases unmatched: 11. This CDR3 contains 17 residues. The CDR3 DNA reads as TGCAGTGCTACTTCAGGGGGCGGCCGCTATAGCAATCAGCCCCAGCATTTT. Translated, it gives CSATSGGGRYSNQPQHF.

The sample holds one count of this clonotype. It is likely a read error, because the conserved phenylalanine at the end of the CDR3 is missing. DNA for the CDR3: TGTGCCAGCAGCCCGCTACAGGGGATTGAGACCCAGTACTTA. Amino acid sequence: CASSPLQGIETQYL. The chain couples TRBV7-2 to TRBJ2-5; TRBD1 agrees at 7 bases. Germline values: CDR1 SGHTA, CDR2 FQGNSA. The CDR3 runs 14 residues. V was pared by 5 bases and J by 5 bases, with 8 bases of the junction left unmatched.

The V call is TRBV20-1, the J call TRBJ2-7; a weak D match, TRBD2 (6 bases). Between the trimmed V and J ends, which lost 0 bases and 2 bases, there was a span of 23 bases. This CDR3 is 18 amino acids long. CDR1 is DFQATT, CDR2 SNEGSKA, per germline (reference sequence). DNA of the CDR3: TGCAGTGCTAGAGATTCCGGGGGTGGTAACGCGCGCCCCTACGAGCAGTACTTC. Its translation is CSARDSGGGNARPYEQYF.

The chain joins TRBV6-6 to TRBJ1-2; D gene unclear. Germline CDR1 MNHNY, CDR2 SVGAGI (reference sequence). The ends were cut back, 7 bases at V and 3 bases at J, with 15 bases in the middle. The CDR3 has 14 amino acids. In nucleotides, the CDR3 is TGTGCCAGCACTCGATCCCCTCAGGACTATGGCTACACCTTC. It encodes CASTRSPQDYGYTF.

The table lists this clonotype with a few counts. The chain has TRBV6-5 and TRBJ2-5; D is ambiguous. V lost 2 bases and J 13 bases, leaving 26 bases between the germline ends. CDR1 is MNHEY and CDR2 is SVGAGI in the germline V gene. The CDR3 is 16 residues long. The CDR3 is CASSYTLGSGPTDRYF. Written as DNA, the CDR3 is TGTGCCAGCAGTTACACGCTTGGGTCGGGTCCTACGGATCGGTACTTC.

This chain joins TRBV4-2 and TRBJ1-1, with D unclear. Germline V gene sequence: CDR1 LGHNA, CDR2 YNFKEQ. The CDR3 has 17 residues. V shed 2 bases and J shed 4 bases, with 20 bases lying between them. The CDR3 sequence is CASSQLLRTSTLTEAFF. The DNA of the CDR3 is TGTGCCAGCAGCCAACTCCTCCGGACGTCTACCCTCACTGAAGCTTTCTTT.

The CDR3: CASSSLARDYEQYF. In DNA, the CDR3 is TGTGCCAGCAGCTCCTTAGCGCGAGACTACGAGCAGTACTTC. The chain joins TRBV7-2 to TRBJ2-5; maybe TRBD2 (5 bases). The J call may be mistaken, given a closer DNA end match to TRBJ2-7. CDR3 length: 14 residues. The germline V gene encodes CDR1 SGHTA and CDR2 FQGNSA.

The V and J genes are TRBV29-1 and TRBJ1-1; D unresolved. The CDR3 consists of 13 residues. V shed 0 bases and J shed 4 bases, with 9 bases lying between them. Germline assignment: CDR1 SQVTM and CDR2 ANQGSEA. CDR3 loop: CSVEEAVGTEAFF. The DNA of the CDR3 is TGCAGCGTTGAAGAGGCGGTGGGCACTGAAGCTTTCTTT. Together with reference TRBV29-1 and TRBJ1-1, the CDR3 gives the full variable domain: SAVISQKPSRDICQRGTSLTIQCQVDSQVTMMFWYRQQPGQSLTLIATANQGSEATYESGFVIDKFPISRPNLTFSTLTVSNMSPEDSSIYLCSVEEAVGTEAFFGQGTRLTVV.

This clonotype was seen a handful of times. The chain has TRBV20-1 and TRBJ2-4; 7 bases agree with TRBD1. There are 15 residues in the CDR3. CDR1 and CDR2 (germline): DFQATT, SNEGSKA (reference sequence). After removal of 2 bases from V and 13 bases from J, the junction contained 17 bases not matched to a gene. The CDR3 loop is CSARPSQGDTNEQYF. The CDR3 DNA follows: TGCAGTGCTAGACCCTCGCAGGGGGATACCAATGAGCAGTACTTC.

The chain combines TRBV6-1 with TRBJ2-3; TRBD2 aligns across 9 bases. Germline loops: CDR1 MNHNS, CDR2 SASEGT. J lost 7 bases, V lost 6 bases, and 17 bases had no gene match. There are 17 residues in the CDR3. The CDR3 sequence is CASSTRGSGGHPNTQYF. The CDR3 bases are TGTGCCAGCAGCACCCGTGGGAGCGGGGGGCATCCCAATACGCAGTATTTT.